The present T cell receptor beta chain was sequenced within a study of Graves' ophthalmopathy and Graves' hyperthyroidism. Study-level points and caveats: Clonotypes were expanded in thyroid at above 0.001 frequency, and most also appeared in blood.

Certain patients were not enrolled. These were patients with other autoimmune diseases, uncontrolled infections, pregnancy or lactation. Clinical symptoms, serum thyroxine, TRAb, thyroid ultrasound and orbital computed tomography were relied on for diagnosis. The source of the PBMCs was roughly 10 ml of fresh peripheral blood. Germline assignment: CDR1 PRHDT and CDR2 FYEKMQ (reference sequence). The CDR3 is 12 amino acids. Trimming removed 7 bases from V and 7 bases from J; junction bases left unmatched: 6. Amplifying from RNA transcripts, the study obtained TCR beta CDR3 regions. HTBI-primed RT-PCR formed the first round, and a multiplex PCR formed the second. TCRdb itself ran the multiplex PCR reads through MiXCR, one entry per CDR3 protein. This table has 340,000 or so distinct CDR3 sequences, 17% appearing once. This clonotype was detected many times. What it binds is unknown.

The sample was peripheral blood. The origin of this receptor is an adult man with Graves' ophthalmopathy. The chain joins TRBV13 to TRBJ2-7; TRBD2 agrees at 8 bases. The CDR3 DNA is TGTGCCAGCAACCTACGGGGGGGTGAGCAGTACTTC. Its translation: CASNLRGGEQYF.